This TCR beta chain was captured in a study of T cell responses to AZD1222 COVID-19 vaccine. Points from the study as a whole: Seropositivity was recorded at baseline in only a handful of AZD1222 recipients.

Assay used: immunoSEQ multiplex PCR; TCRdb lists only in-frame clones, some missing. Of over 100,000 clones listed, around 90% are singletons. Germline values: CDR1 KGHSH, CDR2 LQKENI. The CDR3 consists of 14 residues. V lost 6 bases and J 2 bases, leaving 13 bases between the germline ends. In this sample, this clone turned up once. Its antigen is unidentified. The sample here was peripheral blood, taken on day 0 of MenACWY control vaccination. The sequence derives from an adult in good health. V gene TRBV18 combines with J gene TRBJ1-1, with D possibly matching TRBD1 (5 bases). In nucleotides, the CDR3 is TGTGCCAGCTCGCACGGACATCTAAACACTGAAGCTTTCTTT. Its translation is CASSHGHLNTEAFF.